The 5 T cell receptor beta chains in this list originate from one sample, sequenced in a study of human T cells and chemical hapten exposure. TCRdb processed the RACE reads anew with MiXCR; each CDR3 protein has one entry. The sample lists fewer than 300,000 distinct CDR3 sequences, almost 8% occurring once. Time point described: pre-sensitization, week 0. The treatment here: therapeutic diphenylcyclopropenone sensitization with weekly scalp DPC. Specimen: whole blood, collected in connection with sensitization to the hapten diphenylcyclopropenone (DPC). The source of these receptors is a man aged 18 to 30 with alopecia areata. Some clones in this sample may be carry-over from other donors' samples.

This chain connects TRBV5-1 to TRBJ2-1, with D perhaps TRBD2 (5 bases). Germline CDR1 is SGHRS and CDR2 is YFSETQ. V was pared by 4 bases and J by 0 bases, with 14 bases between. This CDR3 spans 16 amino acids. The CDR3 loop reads CASSLADYGSYNEQFF. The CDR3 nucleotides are TGCGCCAGCAGCCTGGCAGACTACGGCTCCTACAATGAGCAGTTCTTC.

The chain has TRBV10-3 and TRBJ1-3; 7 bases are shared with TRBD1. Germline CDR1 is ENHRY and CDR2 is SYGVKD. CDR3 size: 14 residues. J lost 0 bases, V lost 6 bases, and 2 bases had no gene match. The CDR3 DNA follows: TGTGCCATCAGCGGGACAGACTCTGGAAACACCATATATTTT. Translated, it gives CAISGTDSGNTIYF.

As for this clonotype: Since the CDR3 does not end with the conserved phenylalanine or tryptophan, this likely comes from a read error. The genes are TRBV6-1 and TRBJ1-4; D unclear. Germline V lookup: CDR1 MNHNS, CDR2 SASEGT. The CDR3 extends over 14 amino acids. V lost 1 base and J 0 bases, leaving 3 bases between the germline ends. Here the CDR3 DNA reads TGTGCCAGCAGTGAAGTTGCAACTAATGAAAAACTGTTTTAT. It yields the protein CASSEVATNEKLFY.

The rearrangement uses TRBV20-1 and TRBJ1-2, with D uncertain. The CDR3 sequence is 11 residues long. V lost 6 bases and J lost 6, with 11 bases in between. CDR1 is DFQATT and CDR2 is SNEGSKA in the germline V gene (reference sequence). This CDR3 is CSAARTDGYTF. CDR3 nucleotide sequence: TGCAGTGCCGCCCGTACCGATGGCTACACCTTC.

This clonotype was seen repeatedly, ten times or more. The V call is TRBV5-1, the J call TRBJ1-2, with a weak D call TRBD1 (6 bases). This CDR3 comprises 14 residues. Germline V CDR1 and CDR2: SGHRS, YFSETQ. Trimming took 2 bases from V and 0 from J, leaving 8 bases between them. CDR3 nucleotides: TGCGCCAGCAGCTTAGGGGGTTCTAACTATGGCTACACCTTC. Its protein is CASSLGGSNYGYTF.